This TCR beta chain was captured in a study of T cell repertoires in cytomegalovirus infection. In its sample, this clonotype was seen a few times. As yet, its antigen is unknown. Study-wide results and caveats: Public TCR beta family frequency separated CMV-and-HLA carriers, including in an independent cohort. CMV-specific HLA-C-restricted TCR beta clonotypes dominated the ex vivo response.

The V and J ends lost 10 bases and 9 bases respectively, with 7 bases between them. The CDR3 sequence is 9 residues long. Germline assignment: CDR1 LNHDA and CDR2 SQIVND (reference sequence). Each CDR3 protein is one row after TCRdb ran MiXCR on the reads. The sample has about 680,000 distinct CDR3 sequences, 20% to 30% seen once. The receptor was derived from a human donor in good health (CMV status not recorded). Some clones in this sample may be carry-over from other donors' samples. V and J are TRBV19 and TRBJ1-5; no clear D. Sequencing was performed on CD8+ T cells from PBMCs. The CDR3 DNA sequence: TGTGCCATACGGTGGCCCCAGCATTTT. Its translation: CAIRWPQHF.